The rows below give T cell receptor beta chains drawn from one sample of a study of blood T cell repertoires in COVID-19. The repertoire was sequenced with immunoSEQ multiplex PCR; TCRdb's copy has only in-frame clones and lacks some. Of some 200,000 clones in the sample, 87% are singletons; the top ten hold around 2.1%. The sample taken for sequencing was PBMCs or T cells enriched from blood (not recorded which). The receptors come from a woman in her thirties who had recovered from COVID-19. Both conserved end residues are part of each CDR3. Each record gives: D gene, J gene, clone size, V gene, CDR3 DNA, CDR3 protein. D genes are given only for firm matches. Rows give clone size only sometimes, using once, few, many, or a class for an expanded clone.

NA	TRBJ2-7	NA	TRBV11-3	TGTGCCAGCAGCTTAGGCGGCGGCTACGAGCAGTACTTC	CASSLGGGYEQYF
NA	TRBJ1-3	NA	TRBV7-3	TGTGCCAGCAGTCCCACAGGGAACTCTGGAAACACCATATATTTT	CASSPTGNSGNTIYF
NA	TRBJ1-5	NA	TRBV9	TGTGCCAGCAGCGTAGGGACAGGCAATCAGCCCCAGCATTTT	CASSVGTGNQPQHF
NA	TRBJ1-1	many	TRBV4-3	TGCGCCAGCAGCCAACGGCTTTGGGGAGGGAACACTGAAGCTTTCTTT	CASSQRLWGGNTEAFF
TRBD1	TRBJ1-3	NA	TRBV2	TGTGCCAGCAGGTACCGGAGGACAGGTGGAAACACCATATATTTT	CASRYRRTGGNTIYF
NA	TRBJ1-2	NA	TRBV5-4	TGTGCCAGCAGCCCAGCCCGCCGGGGTGAGGACTATGGCTACACCTTC	CASSPARRGEDYGYTF
TRBD1	TRBJ1-4	NA	TRBV13	TGTGCCAGCAAGGAAGGGACAGTGACTGAAAAACTGTTTTTT	CASKEGTVTEKLFF
NA	TRBJ2-7	NA	TRBV7-3	TGTGCCAGCAGCCCCTACGGCGGGGTTGGCGAGCAGTACTTC	CASSPYGGVGEQYF
TRBD2	TRBJ2-1	NA	TRBV7-2	TGTGCCAGCAGCTTATCTACGGGAGGCTGGAAGGAGCAGTTCTTC	CASSLSTGGWKEQFF
NA	TRBJ2-5	NA	TRBV6-1	TGTGCCAGCAGTGAACTCCGGGGGATAGAGACCCAGTACTTC	CASSELRGIETQYF
NA	TRBJ1-2	NA	TRBV7-2	TGTGCCAGCAGCTTAAGGGGAAACCCTAACTATGGCTACACCTTC	CASSLRGNPNYGYTF
NA	TRBJ1-5	once	TRBV6-5	TGTGCTTCGGATCACAGGGTAGGGGACAATCAGCCCCAGCATTTT	CASDHRVGDNQPQHF
TRBD2	TRBJ2-1	NA	TRBV3-1/TRBV3-2	TGTGCCAGCAGCCAAGACACTAGCGGGGCAAATGAGCAGTTCTTC	CASSQDTSGANEQFF
NA	TRBJ2-7	NA	TRBV29-1	TGCAGCGACAAAACAGGGAAGCGTTCCTACGAGCAGTACTTC	CSDKTGKRSYEQYF
NA	TRBJ1-2	NA	TRBV12-3/TRBV12-4	TGTGCCAGCAGTTTGGCAGGTTATGGCTACACCTTC	CASSLAGYGYTF
NA	TRBJ1-2	few	TRBV6-2/TRBV6-3	TGTGCCAGCAGTTTAACTTTGTATGGCTACACCTTC	CASSLTLYGYTF
NA	TRBJ1-5	NA	TRBV20-1	TGCAGTGCTAGTGGCAGGGGCAAGAATCAGCCCCAGCATTTT	CSASGRGKNQPQHF
TRBD2	TRBJ2-2	few	TRBV24-1	TGTGCCACTCGGGGGGGCGGCACCGGGGAGCTGTTTTTT	CATRGGGTGELFF
TRBD1	TRBJ1-1	NA	TRBV25-1	TGTGCCAGCAGTGTAGGGACAGCGAACACTGAAGCTTTCTTT	CASSVGTANTEAFF
NA	TRBJ1-1	NA	TRBV5-8	TGTGCCAGCAGCGAGAACAGGTGGAGGAACACTGAAGCTTTCTTT	CASSENRWRNTEAFF
NA	TRBJ1-1	NA	TRBV3-1/TRBV3-2	TGTGCCAGCACCCTTCAGGGAGGGGTCACTGAAGCTTTCTTT	CASTLQGGVTEAFF
TRBD1	TRBJ1-3	once	TRBV18	TGTGCCAGCTCCCCCGGGACAGGGAACACCATATATTTT	CASSPGTGNTIYF
TRBD1	TRBJ2-7	NA	TRBV7-2	TGTGCCAGCAGCTTATCGGCGCACAGGGGGGCCTACGAGCAGTACTTC	CASSLSAHRGAYEQYF